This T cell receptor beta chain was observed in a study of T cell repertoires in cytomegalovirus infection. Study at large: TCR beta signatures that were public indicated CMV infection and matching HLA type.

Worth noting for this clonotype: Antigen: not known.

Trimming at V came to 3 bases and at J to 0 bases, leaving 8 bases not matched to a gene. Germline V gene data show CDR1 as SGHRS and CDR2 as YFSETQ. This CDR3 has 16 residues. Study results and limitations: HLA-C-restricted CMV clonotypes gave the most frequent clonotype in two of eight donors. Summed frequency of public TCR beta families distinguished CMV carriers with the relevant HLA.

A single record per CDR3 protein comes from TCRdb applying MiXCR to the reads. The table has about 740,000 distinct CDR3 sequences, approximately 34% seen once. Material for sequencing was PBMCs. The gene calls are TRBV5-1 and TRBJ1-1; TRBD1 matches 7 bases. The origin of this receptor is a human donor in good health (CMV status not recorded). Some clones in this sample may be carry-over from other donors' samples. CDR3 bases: TGCGCCAGCAGCTGGAGAACAGGGGCAATGAACACTGAAGCTTTCTTT. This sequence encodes CASSWRTGAMNTEAFF. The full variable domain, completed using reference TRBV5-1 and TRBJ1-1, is KAGVTQTPRYLIKTRGQQVTLSCSPISGHRSVSWYQQTPGQGLQFLFEYFSETQRNKGNFPGRFSGRQFSNSRSEMNVSTLELGDSALYLCASSWRTGAMNTEAFFGQGTRLTVV.